The rows below give T cell receptor beta chains drawn from one sample of a study of T cell repertoires in cytomegalovirus infection. From the reads, TCRdb called clonotypes with MiXCR, one entry per CDR3 protein. This sample carries under 300,000 distinct CDR3 sequences, about 17% of them seen once, and the ten largest clones take around 43%. The source material was CD8+ T cells from PBMCs. Receptors were obtained from a human donor in good health (CMV status not recorded). Some clones in this sample may be carry-over from other donors' samples. The CDR3 runs from the conserved cysteine through the conserved F or W. A D gene is named only where the DNA matches it firmly. The size entry is marked missing in some rows and otherwise reads once, few, many or a size class.

CDR3 protein	CDR3 DNA	D gene	clone size	V gene	J gene
CASSLQATGTEAFF	TGTGCCAGCAGCTTACAGGCGACGGGGACTGAAGCTTTCTTT	NA	NA	TRBV7-6	TRBJ1-1
CASNQPESNTGELFF	TGCGCCAGCAACCAACCTGAGTCCAACACCGGGGAGCTGTTTTTT	NA	few	TRBV5-1	TRBJ2-2
CASSINPDSSYEQYF	TGTGCCAGTAGTATAAACCCGGACTCATCCTACGAGCAGTACTTC	NA	few	TRBV19	TRBJ2-7
CASRAWGQGGMNTEAFF	TGTGCCAGCAGGGCCTGGGGACAGGGCGGGATGAACACTGAAGCTTTCTTT	TRBD1	NA	TRBV6-5	TRBJ1-1
CASSPPYMVTEAFF	TGTGCCAGCAGCCCCCCCTACATGGTCACTGAAGCTTTCTTT	NA	few	TRBV7-3	TRBJ1-1
CASSFLAGTVSGEQYF	TGTGCCAGCAGCTTCCTAGCCGGGACAGTGTCGGGGGAGCAGTACTTC	TRBD1	many	TRBV7-2	TRBJ2-7
CASSQETGGTGELFF	TGCGCCAGCAGCCAAGAGACAGGGGGCACCGGGGAGCTGTTTTTT	TRBD1	NA	TRBV4-1	TRBJ2-2
CASSPAGLYGYTF	TGTGCCAGCAGCCCCGCAGGGCTCTATGGCTACACCTTC	NA	many	TRBV7-9	TRBJ1-2
CASSWTGDEQYF	TGTGCCAGCAGCTGGACAGGGGACGAGCAGTACTTC	TRBD1	many	TRBV7-2	TRBJ2-7
CASSLSGTEQYF	TGCGCCAGCAGCTTGTCGGGGACCGAGCAGTACTTC	NA	NA	TRBV5-1	TRBJ2-7
CASSQDIGAFF	TGTGCCAGCAGCCAGGACATTGGAGCTTTCTTT	NA	few	TRBV6-2/TRBV6-3	TRBJ1-1
CATSDWTIDTQYF	TGTGCCACCAGTGATTGGACAATAGATACGCAGTATTTT	NA	NA	TRBV24-1	TRBJ2-3
CSASRQGTAQGTQYF	TGCAGTGCTAGCAGACAGGGGACGGCCCAAGGGACCCAGTACTTC	TRBD1	NA	TRBV20-1	TRBJ2-5
CASSQGGTYNEQFF	TGCGCCAGCAGCCAAGGAGGCACCTACAATGAGCAGTTCTTC	NA	many	TRBV4-1	TRBJ2-1
CASSIGLGNTEAFF	TGTGCCAGTAGTATAGGCTTGGGGAACACTGAAGCTTTCTTT	NA	NA	TRBV19	TRBJ1-1
CASRKLGRGGNEQFF	TGTGCCAGCAGGAAACTAGGGCGGGGGGGCAATGAGCAGTTCTTC	TRBD2	few	TRBV6-2/TRBV6-3	TRBJ2-1
CASSPWTSGAPDTQYF	TGTGCCAGCAGCCCATGGACTAGCGGGGCTCCAGATACGCAGTATTTT	TRBD2	NA	TRBV7-6	TRBJ2-3
CSVEEEKLFF	TGCAGCGTTGAAGAGGAAAAACTGTTTTTT	NA	NA	TRBV29-1	TRBJ1-4
CASSSGGPYNEQFF	TGTGCCAGCAGCTCCGGGGGGCCCTACAATGAGCAGTTCTTC	NA	many	TRBV7-8	TRBJ2-1
CASSGNFYTGGNTEAFF	TGTGCCAGCAGTGGAAATTTCTACACAGGGGGAAACACTGAAGCTTTCTTT	TRBD1	few	TRBV25-1	TRBJ1-1
CASSGQPNEQFF	TGTGCCAGCAGTGGACAGCCCAATGAGCAGTTCTTC	NA	NA	TRBV2	TRBJ2-1
CASSPTGTGGTEAFF	TGTGCCAGCAGCCCAACTGGGACAGGGGGCACTGAAGCTTTCTTT	TRBD1	many	TRBV7-9	TRBJ1-1
CASKPNTGELFF	TGCGCCAGCAAGCCGAACACCGGGGAGCTGTTTTTT	NA	few	TRBV5-1	TRBJ2-2
CASSRLSNLRNTIYF	TGTGCCAGCAGCCGGCTGTCTAATCTCCGAAACACCATATATTTT	NA	many	TRBV7-6	TRBJ1-3
CASSHPRQLLSYEQYF	TGTGCCAGCAGTCATCCTAGACAGCTTCTATCCTACGAGCAGTACTTC	NA	NA	TRBV11-2	TRBJ2-7
CASSPRGVGYEQYF	TGTGCCAGCAGCCCGAGGGGTGTTGGCTACGAGCAGTACTTC	NA	many	TRBV9	TRBJ2-7
CASSFSGGLNTGELFF	TGTGCCAGCAGCTTCTCGGGCGGATTGAACACCGGGGAGCTGTTTTTT	NA	many	TRBV7-6	TRBJ2-2
CASSPGTHSYEQYF	TGTGCCAGCAGTCCCGGGACACATTCTTACGAGCAGTACTTC	NA	NA	TRBV7-6	TRBJ2-7
CASSLGDSDQPQHF	TGTGCCAGCAGTCTCGGGGACAGCGATCAGCCCCAGCATTTT	TRBD1	NA	TRBV12-3/TRBV12-4	TRBJ1-5
CATSDLRLGGSEQFF	TGTGCCACCAGTGATTTGCGATTGGGGGGAAGTGAGCAGTTCTTC	NA	NA	TRBV24-1	TRBJ2-1
CASSLYAMNTEAFF	TGTGCCAGCAGTTTATACGCTATGAACACTGAAGCTTTCTTT	NA	many	TRBV28	TRBJ1-1
CASSQEYGGANGYTF	TGTGCCAGCAGCCAAGAATACGGGGGCGCCAATGGCTACACCTTC	NA	few	TRBV14	TRBJ1-2
CASSPGGAYSYEQYF	TGTGCCAGCAGCCCCGGGGGGGCCTATTCCTACGAGCAGTACTTC	TRBD2	medium-sized	TRBV7-8	TRBJ2-7
CASSLVGAGEAFF	TGTGCCAGCAGCTTAGTCGGGGCGGGTGAAGCTTTCTTT	NA	many	TRBV7-8	TRBJ1-1
CATSDPPETGGYEQFF	TGTGCCACCAGTGATCCACCAGAGACAGGGGGGTATGAGCAGTTCTTC	TRBD1	NA	TRBV24-1	TRBJ2-1
CASSLTPWGSGGHNEQFF	TGCGCCAGCAGCCTAACCCCCTGGGGTAGCGGGGGACACAATGAGCAGTTCTTC	TRBD2	NA	TRBV5-1	TRBJ2-1
CASSLGTVRGDTQYF	TGTGCCAGCAGCCTAGGGACGGTCCGGGGAGATACGCAGTATTTT	NA	many	TRBV7-8	TRBJ2-3
CASRHMGQPMGLSYEQYF	TGTGCCAGCAGACACATGGGACAACCAATGGGGCTGTCCTACGAGCAGTACTTC	NA	NA	TRBV28	TRBJ2-7
CASSFSPHEAGVYNEQFF	TGTGCCAGCAGTTTTTCCCCTCATGAAGCGGGGGTCTACAATGAGCAGTTCTTC	TRBD2	many	TRBV12-3/TRBV12-4	TRBJ2-1
CASSSRSQGQPQHF	TGTGCCAGCAGCTCGAGGTCCCAGGGCCAGCCCCAGCATTTT	NA	many	TRBV7-6	TRBJ1-5
CSARDKATYEQYF	TGCAGTGCTAGAGATAAGGCTACCTACGAGCAGTACTTC	NA	few	TRBV20-1	TRBJ2-7
CASSQDGDGSNQPQHF	TGCGCCAGCAGCCAAGACGGCGACGGCAGCAATCAGCCCCAGCATTTT	NA	many	TRBV4-1	TRBJ1-5
CASSLQVYQPQHF	TGTGCCAGCAGCTTGCAGGTATATCAGCCCCAGCATTTT	NA	many	TRBV7-2	TRBJ1-5
CASSQDSWEVSNQPQHF	TGCGCCAGCAGCCAAGATTCGTGGGAGGTGAGCAATCAGCCCCAGCATTTT	NA	NA	TRBV4-1	TRBJ1-5
CASSESVPGRGYEQYF	TGTGCCAGCAGTGAATCGGTGCCTGGGAGGGGCTACGAGCAGTACTTC	TRBD2	NA	TRBV2	TRBJ2-7
CASSLAVGGKNQPQHF	TGTGCCAGCAGCTTAGCCGTGGGGGGCAAAAATCAGCCCCAGCATTTT	NA	many	TRBV7-9	TRBJ1-5
CASSKKQGDTDTQYF	TGTGCCAGCAGTAAAAAACAGGGGGATACAGATACGCAGTATTTT	TRBD1	NA	TRBV6-4	TRBJ2-3